The sample holds a few counts of the clone carrying this TCR beta chain. Clinical histories supplied by participants themselves formed the basis of cohort assignment. The method was immunoSEQ multiplex PCR; TCRdb's version includes in-frame clones alone and lacks a portion of them. The sample yields some 420,000 clones, roughly nine tenths seen once. Between the trimmed V and J ends, which lost 4 bases and 5 bases, there was a span of 12 bases. CDR1 is MNHEY and CDR2 is SMNVEV in the germline V gene (reference sequence). CDR3 length: 13 residues. These data come from a study of blood T cell repertoires in COVID-19. About the research overall: Acute-phase and convalescent COVID-19 samples originated in the United States, Italy and Spain. T cells, B-cell-depleted T cells, or PBMCs supplied cDNA or gDNA.

V is TRBV27 and J is TRBJ2-7, with D perhaps TRBD1 (5 bases). This receptor was identified in a man aged 25 to 40 who had recovered from COVID-19. The sample comprised PBMCs or T cells enriched from blood (not recorded which). DNA of the CDR3: TGTGCCAGCAGTTCGTTCAGGGAAAACGAGCAGTACTTC. Its translation is CASSSFRENEQYF.